Listed here are 26 T cell receptor beta chains from one sample, sequenced in a study of blood T cell repertoires in COVID-19. Repertoires were generated with immunoSEQ multiplex PCR, while TCRdb's copy carries only in-frame clones and drops some. The sample has 65,000 to 80,000 clones, around 84% seen once; the top ten hold roughly 10%. Sequencing was carried out using peripheral blood. Source of these receptors: a human donor in a cohort sampled during active COVID-19.

The chain joins TRBV2 to TRBJ2-5; a possible D gene is TRBD1 (5 bases). The ends were cut back, 5 bases at V and 0 bases at J, with 10 bases in the middle. This CDR3 contains 14 residues. The germline gives CDR1 SNHLY, CDR2 FYNNEI. CDR3 coding DNA: TGTGCCAGCAGTCGGACAAGCAACCAAGAGACCCAGTACTTC. It specifies CASSRTSNQETQYF. The complete variable domain, with remaining parts taken from reference TRBV2 and TRBJ2-5, reads EPEVTQTPSHQVTQMGQEVILRCVPISNHLYFYWYRQILGQKVEFLVSFYNNEISEKSEIFDDQFSVERPDGSNFTLKIRSTKLEDSAMYFCASSRTSNQETQYFGPGTRLLVL.

In this sample, this clone turned up once. The chain employs TRBV28 and TRBJ2-7; 9 bases are shared with TRBD2. Trimming removed 10 bases from V and 2 bases from J; junction bases left unmatched: 21. The CDR3 extends over 18 amino acids. Germline lookup yields CDR1 MDHEN and CDR2 SYDVKM. The CDR3 bases are TGTGCCACACAAAGCCTCGGGGGTAGCGGGAGTACGACCTACGAGCAGTACTTC. Residues: CATQSLGGSGSTTYEQYF.

V gene TRBV2 combines with J gene TRBJ2-7; TRBD2 might be the D (5 bases). The CDR3 totals 13 residues. Looked up from germline, CDR1 is SNHLY and CDR2 is FYNNEI. With 3 bases removed from V and 6 bases from J, the gap between germline ends came to 12 bases. The CDR3 is CASSDRGQSEQYF. As DNA, the CDR3 is TGTGCCAGCAGTGATCGAGGGCAATCCGAGCAGTACTTC.

Only one count was recorded for this clone. The rearrangement links TRBV7-6 to TRBJ2-1; 8 nucleotides match TRBD2. In germline, CDR1 is SGHVS, CDR2 FNYEAQ. The CDR3 extends over 14 amino acids. With V trimmed by 7 bases and J by 6 bases, 8 bases remained unmatched. CDR3 sequence: CASNRKRGSNEQFF. The CDR3 DNA reads TGTGCCAGCAATCGTAAGCGGGGGAGCAATGAGCAGTTCTTC.

The chain combines TRBV2 with TRBJ1-6; weak D call: TRBD1 (5 bases). The ends were cut back, 7 bases at V and 0 bases at J, with 10 bases in the middle. The germline CDR1 and CDR2 sequences are SNHLY and FYNNEI. The CDR3 is made up of 15 amino acids. The CDR3 sequence is CASKAGNSYNSPLHF. The CDR3 nucleotides read TGTGCCAGCAAGGCAGGGAACTCCTATAATTCACCCCTCCACTTT.

A few counts support this clone. The chain links TRBV7-9 to TRBJ2-7, with 8 bases that match TRBD1. The CDR3 is 16 residues long. Looked up from germline, CDR1 is SEHNR and CDR2 is FQNEAQ (reference sequence). Trimming took 3 bases from V and 0 from J; bases not matched to a gene: 7. DNA for the CDR3: TGTGCCAGCAGCTTTCCAACCGGGACAGGCTCCTACGAGCAGTACTTC. Its protein is CASSFPTGTGSYEQYF.

The genes are TRBV7-3 and TRBJ2-1; D gene unclear. V gave up 8 bases and J gave up 0 bases, with 17 bases separating them. The CDR3 is made up of 16 amino acids. Germline CDR1 and CDR2: SGHTA and FQGTGA. This CDR3 reads CASSPMSSSSYNEQFF. CDR3 DNA sequence: TGTGCCAGCTCCCCCATGAGCTCAAGCTCCTACAATGAGCAGTTCTTC.

The V gene is TRBV27, the J gene TRBJ2-3, with TRBD2 matching 9 bases. The V and J ends lost 1 base and 6 bases, in that order; junction bases with no gene match: 8. Per the germline V gene, CDR1 is MNHEY and CDR2 is SMNVEV (reference sequence). This CDR3 is built from 16 residues. The CDR3 here is CASSLLSSGTGDTQYF. The CDR3 bases are TGTGCCAGCAGTTTATTATCTAGCGGGACTGGGGATACGCAGTATTTT.

The rearrangement links TRBV5-1 to TRBJ2-2, with 11 bases identical to TRBD2. Germline V gene data show CDR1 as SGHRS and CDR2 as YFSETQ. The CDR3 length is 17 residues. V shed 4 bases, J shed 6 bases, and the junction held 11 bases outside the gene matches. CDR3 residues: CASSRTLAGVSAGELFF. The DNA of the CDR3 is TGCGCCAGCAGCCGCACACTAGCGGGGGTTTCCGCCGGGGAGCTGTTTTTT.

DNA for the CDR3: TGTGCCAGCAGTTACTCGAGCAGGGGCACCTACGAGCAGTACTTC. Encoded protein: CASSYSSRGTYEQYF. The V gene is TRBV6-6, the J gene TRBJ2-7; maybe TRBD1 (6 bases). V was clipped by 0 bases and J by 2 bases, with 11 bases between them. The V gene's germline CDR1 is MNHNY and CDR2 SVGAGI (reference sequence). The CDR3 contains 15 residues.

The rearrangement joins TRBV28 to TRBJ2-5; 8 bases map to TRBD2. Germline V gene sequence: CDR1 MDHEN, CDR2 SYDVKM. Losses at the gene ends were 2 bases for V and 4 bases for J; bases not matched to a gene: 12. This CDR3 region has 17 residues. CDR3 sequence reads: CASSLGQGHAGGETQYF. The CDR3 region has the DNA TGTGCCAGCAGTTTAGGGCAGGGTCACGCGGGGGGAGAGACCCAGTACTTC.

The chain joins TRBV24-1 to TRBJ2-3; D not certain. This CDR3 region has 15 residues. The germline CDR1 and CDR2 sequences are KGHDR and SFDVKD. Trimming pared 5 bases from V and 2 bases from J, leaving 13 bases between. CDR3 sequence (DNA): TGTGCCACCAGTGCGCCGGGTTCTATCACAGATACGCAGTATTTT. Residues: CATSAPGSITDTQYF.

The chain has TRBV5-5 and TRBJ1-6; D is undetermined. The CDR3 runs 16 residues. Germline-derived CDR1 and CDR2 are SGHKS and YYEKEE (reference sequence). The V end lost 0 bases, the J end lost 6 bases, and 13 bases lay between the germline ends. CDR3 sequence (DNA): TGTGCCAGCAGCTTGGACCTCCCTATCTTTAATTCACCCCTCCACTTT. This sequence encodes CASSLDLPIFNSPLHF.

This rearrangement joins TRBV25-1 to TRBJ2-5; D gene unclear. Trimming pared 5 bases from V and 5 bases from J, leaving 18 bases between. The CDR3 runs 15 residues. Germline values: CDR1 MGHDK, CDR2 SYGVNS. As DNA, the CDR3 is TGTGCCAGCAGTCCCAGTGTTTCACGGCGGGAGACCCAGTACTTC. Translation gives CASSPSVSRRETQYF.

The rearrangement links TRBV5-4 to TRBJ2-3; 7 bases agree with TRBD2. Germline values: CDR1 SGHNT, CDR2 YYREEE (reference sequence). The CDR3 length is 16 residues. With 4 bases clipped from V and 0 bases from J, the junction kept 8 bases outside the gene matches. The CDR3: CASSTGGSGSTDTQYF. The CDR3 DNA reads TGTGCCAGCAGCACGGGGGGTAGCGGGAGCACAGATACGCAGTATTTT.

The chain carries TRBV7-6 and TRBJ1-1; D is unresolved. This CDR3 contains 15 residues. With 1 base removed from V and 1 base from J, the gap between germline ends came to 10 bases. CDR1 is SGHVS, CDR2 FNYEAQ, per germline. CDR3 sequence: CASSLVIVGNTEAFF. Here the CDR3 DNA reads TGTGCCAGCAGCTTAGTAATAGTTGGGAACACTGAAGCTTTCTTT.

This clone was recorded a few times. V usage is TRBV6-2 or TRBV6-3 and J usage is TRBJ1-2, with D possibly TRBD1 on 5 matching bases. Germline values: CDR1 MNHEY, CDR2 SVGEGT. This CDR3 is built from 13 residues. V was pared by 6 bases and J by 8 bases, with 16 bases between. CDR3 region: CASSFTGPRGYTF. CDR3 DNA: TGTGCCAGCAGCTTTACAGGTCCGCGAGGCTACACCTTC.

The chain carries TRBV20-1 and TRBJ2-5; D unresolved. V lost 5 bases and J lost 5, with 9 bases in between. The germline gives CDR1 DFQATT, CDR2 SNEGSKA (reference sequence). This CDR3 region has 11 residues. The CDR3 nucleotides are TGCAGTGCTCGACCGGGTGAGACCCAGTACTTC. Protein product: CSARPGETQYF.

This chain connects TRBV18 to TRBJ1-1; maybe TRBD1 (6 bases). The CDR3 extends over 13 amino acids. The germline CDR1 and CDR2 sequences are KGHSH and LQKENI. Trimming stripped 4 bases from V and 2 bases from J, with 8 bases between. The DNA of the CDR3 is TGTGCCAGCTCACGGGACATTAACACTGAAGCTTTCTTT. Translated: CASSRDINTEAFF.

The V gene is TRBV19, the J gene TRBJ1-1; D might be TRBD1 (6 bases). Trimming stripped 6 bases from V and 5 bases from J, with 16 bases between. Germline V lookup: CDR1 LNHDA, CDR2 SQIVND (reference sequence). CDR3 length: 14 amino acids. Written as DNA, the CDR3 is TGTGCCAGTAGGAATTCCGGGACAAGAACTGAAGCTTTCTTT. Translating gives CASRNSGTRTEAFF.

The V and J genes are TRBV12-3 or TRBV12-4 and TRBJ2-7, with 10 bases matching TRBD1. J lost 2 bases, V lost 6 bases, and 1 base had no gene match. The CDR3 length is 13 residues. The CDR3, as DNA: TGTGCCAGCAGGGACAGGGGGGCCTACGAGCAGTACTTC. Translation gives CASRDRGAYEQYF.

The J gene is TRBJ2-5, the V gene TRBV2, with D uncertain. CDR1 and CDR2 (germline): SNHLY, FYNNEI. The CDR3 consists of 13 residues. Trimming removed 7 bases at V and 2 bases at J, with 11 bases between. The chain's CDR3 is CASTQETQETQYF. DNA for the CDR3: TGTGCCAGCACCCAGGAAACTCAAGAGACCCAGTACTTC.

The chain combines TRBV7-2 with TRBJ2-5; 9 bases align to TRBD2. Germline loops: CDR1 SGHTA, CDR2 FQGNSA. Trimming took 1 base from V and 1 from J; bases not matched to a gene: 4. The CDR3 sequence is 16 residues long. CDR3 loop: CASSLGRGGIQETQYF. The CDR3 bases are TGTGCCAGCAGCTTAGGGCGGGGGGGGATCCAAGAGACCCAGTACTTC. Full variable domain (remainder filled in from reference TRBV7-2 and TRBJ2-5): GAGVSQSPSNKVTEKGKDVELRCDPISGHTALYWYRQSLGQGLEFLIYFQGNSAPDKSGLPSDRFSAERTGGSVSTLTIQRTQQEDSAVYLCASSLGRGGIQETQYFGPGTRLLVL.

This clone came up once. The genes are TRBV7-2 and TRBJ2-1, with 11 bases fitting TRBD2. This CDR3 has 17 residues. Germline CDR1 reads SGHTA; CDR2 reads FQGNSA. Trimming cost V 5 bases and J 10 bases; bases outside gene matches: 16. CDR3 sequence reads: CASSPYSVAGGPREQFF. In DNA form, the CDR3 reads TGTGCCAGCAGCCCTTATAGCGTAGCGGGGGGGCCGAGGGAGCAGTTCTTC.

V and J are TRBV6-5 and TRBJ1-1; D gene ambiguous. Trimming took 2 bases from V and 6 from J, leaving 10 bases between them. Per germline, CDR1 MNHEY and CDR2 SVGAGI. This CDR3 is built from 13 residues. The CDR3, as DNA: TGTGCCAGCAGTTACCCTGCGTCGGCTGAAGCTTTCTTT. Protein product: CASSYPASAEAFF.

This chain joins TRBV5-4 and TRBJ1-2; 9 positions agree with TRBD1. The CDR3 loop spans 15 amino acids. Germline assignment: CDR1 SGHNT and CDR2 YYREEE (reference sequence). J was trimmed by 3 bases and V by 4 bases; bases with no gene match: 7. This CDR3 is CASSPGQGIDYGYTF. DNA for the CDR3: TGTGCCAGCAGCCCAGGACAGGGGATTGACTATGGCTACACCTTC.